This T cell receptor (beta chain) was retrieved from a study of T-cell memory formation after mild COVID-19. Study overall: TCR clusters were largely donor specific.

General observations from the study: Contracting CD4+ clones lay largely in CM and EM, with CD8+ ones residing in EMRA. Memory from before infection featured some responding clones, which suggests cross-reactive memory joined.

A single record per CDR3 protein comes from TCRdb applying MiXCR to the 5' RACE reads. The repertoire has about 560,000 distinct CDR3 sequences, roughly 21% of them found once; the top ten carry about 8.4%. Turning to this clonotype: Its specificity is unknown.

The CDR3 is 12 residues long. Germline V gene sequence: CDR1 MNHNY, CDR2 SVGAGI (reference sequence). Trimming removed 0 bases from V and 12 bases from J, with 9 bases in between. The V and J genes are TRBV6-6 and TRBJ2-1; D is unclear. The sequenced sample was PBMCs or a T cell subset sorted from them (not recorded which). The origin of this receptor is an adult woman who had mild COVID-19 (a few samples of this study predate the infection). Cell type and time point are not known. The chain's CDR3 is CASSYSGSGQFF. The CDR3 DNA follows: TGTGCCAGCAGTTACTCGGGGTCGGGGCAGTTCTTC.